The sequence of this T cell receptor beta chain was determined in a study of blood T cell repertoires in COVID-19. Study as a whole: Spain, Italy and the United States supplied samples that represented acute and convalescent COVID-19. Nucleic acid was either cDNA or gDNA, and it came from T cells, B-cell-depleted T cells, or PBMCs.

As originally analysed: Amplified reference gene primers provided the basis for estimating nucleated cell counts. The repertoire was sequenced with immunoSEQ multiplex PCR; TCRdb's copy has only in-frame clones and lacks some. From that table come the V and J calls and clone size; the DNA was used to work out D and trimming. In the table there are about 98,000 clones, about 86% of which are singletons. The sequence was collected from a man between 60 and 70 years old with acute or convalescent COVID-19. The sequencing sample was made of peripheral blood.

The CDR3 sequence: CASSSGGTEAFF. The CDR3 DNA follows: TGTGCCAGCAGCTCCGGGGGGACTGAAGCTTTCTTT. J is TRBJ1-1 and V is TRBV7-9; D is possibly TRBD1 (5 bases). Trimming shortened V by 4 bases and J by 5 bases, and 8 bases separated the two germline ends. The germline CDR1 and CDR2 sequences are SEHNR and FQNEAQ (reference sequence). CDR3 length equals 12 residues.